This TCR beta chain stems from a study of T cell responses to AZD1222 COVID-19 vaccine. Regarding the study as a whole: Females outnumbered males among donors, who were mostly white British; clonal diversity was possibly underestimated.

Details on this clone: Its matching antigen is unknown.

TCRdb keeps only in-frame clones here, not all; method: immunoSEQ multiplex PCR. The top ten hold 2% to 3% of the sample, which has 150,000 to 200,000 clones, around nine tenths seen once. The CDR3 length is 16 residues. Specimen: peripheral blood, collected on day 0 of AZD1222 vaccination. This chain joins TRBV21-1 and TRBJ2-1; the D call TRBD2 from the table was never checked on the DNA. TRBV21-1 is a documented pseudogene. The sequence was collected from an adult in good health. The CDR3 DNA follows: TGTGCCAGCAGCAAAGAGGAGCTACACCGGGTAAATGAGCAGTTCTTC. Translation: CASSKEELHRVNEQFF.